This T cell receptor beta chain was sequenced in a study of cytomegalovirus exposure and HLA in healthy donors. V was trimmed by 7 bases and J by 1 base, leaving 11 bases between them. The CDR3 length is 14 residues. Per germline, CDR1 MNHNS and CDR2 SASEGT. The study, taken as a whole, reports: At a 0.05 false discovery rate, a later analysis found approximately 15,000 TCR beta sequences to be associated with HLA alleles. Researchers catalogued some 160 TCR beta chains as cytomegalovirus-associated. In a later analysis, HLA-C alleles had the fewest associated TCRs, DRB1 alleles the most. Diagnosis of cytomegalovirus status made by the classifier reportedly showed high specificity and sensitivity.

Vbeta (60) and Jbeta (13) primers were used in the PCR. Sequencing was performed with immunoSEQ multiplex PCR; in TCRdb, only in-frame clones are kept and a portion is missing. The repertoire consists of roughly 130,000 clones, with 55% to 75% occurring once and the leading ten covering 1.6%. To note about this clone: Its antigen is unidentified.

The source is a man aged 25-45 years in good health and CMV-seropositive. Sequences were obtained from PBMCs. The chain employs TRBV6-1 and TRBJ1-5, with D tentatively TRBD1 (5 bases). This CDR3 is CASTDSSSNQPQHF. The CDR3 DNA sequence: TGTGCCAGCACTGACAGTTCGAGCAATCAGCCCCAGCATTTT.